The present entry profiles one T cell receptor (beta chain) with its context. The data were taken from a study of blood T cell repertoires in COVID-19. About the research overall: In each case, the material was cDNA or gDNA derived from T cells, B-cell-depleted T cells, or PBMCs.

In the authors' workflow: Reference gene primer amplification yielded estimated nucleated cell counts. Some clones are missing from TCRdb's copy, which holds only in-frame ones; the method was immunoSEQ multiplex PCR. That table furnishes V, J and clone size, whereas the DNA furnished D and trimming. The table records fewer than 300,000 clones, 82% of them present only once. The sample taken for sequencing was peripheral blood. This clonotype was sampled from a young woman with acute or convalescent COVID-19.

Here the CDR3 DNA reads TGTGCCAGCAGTTACTCGGGAGCTGGGAACAATGAGCAGTTCTTC. Translated: CASSYSGAGNNEQFF. The chain uses TRBV6-2 or TRBV6-3 and TRBJ2-1; D is perhaps TRBD2 (5 bases). Germline V gives CDR1 MNHEY, CDR2 SVGEGT. V lost 0 bases and J 5 bases, leaving 11 bases between the germline ends. The length of the CDR3 is 15 residues.